This TCR beta chain was identified in a study of molecular identifiers for immune sequencing clone quantification. A CD8+CD4-CCR7+CD45RA+ phenotype served as the sorting definition for naive CD8 T cells. TCRdb used MiXCR to reprocess the PCR reads, holding one entry per CDR3 protein. The repertoire holds about 640,000 distinct CDR3 sequences, with roughly 21% as singletons. Regarding this clonotype: A clone one base away is much larger, so this may be a read error.

Sample: naive CD8+ T cells from blood, with Jurkat cell RNA spiked in. Subset specified: FACS-sorted CD8+CD4-CCR7+CD45RA+ naive T cells. The clonotype originates from a human donor in good health. Some libraries in this study had Jurkat cell RNA spiked in.

As DNA, the CDR3 is TGTGCCAGCACCAGTCTAGTCTTTCCAGATACGCAGTATTTT. This sequence encodes CASTSLVFPDTQYF. This chain connects TRBV6-2 or TRBV6-3 to TRBJ2-3; D is uncertain. Germline-derived CDR1 and CDR2 are MNHEY and SVGEGT. Trimming took 7 bases from V and 4 from J, leaving 15 bases between them. This CDR3 has 14 amino acids.